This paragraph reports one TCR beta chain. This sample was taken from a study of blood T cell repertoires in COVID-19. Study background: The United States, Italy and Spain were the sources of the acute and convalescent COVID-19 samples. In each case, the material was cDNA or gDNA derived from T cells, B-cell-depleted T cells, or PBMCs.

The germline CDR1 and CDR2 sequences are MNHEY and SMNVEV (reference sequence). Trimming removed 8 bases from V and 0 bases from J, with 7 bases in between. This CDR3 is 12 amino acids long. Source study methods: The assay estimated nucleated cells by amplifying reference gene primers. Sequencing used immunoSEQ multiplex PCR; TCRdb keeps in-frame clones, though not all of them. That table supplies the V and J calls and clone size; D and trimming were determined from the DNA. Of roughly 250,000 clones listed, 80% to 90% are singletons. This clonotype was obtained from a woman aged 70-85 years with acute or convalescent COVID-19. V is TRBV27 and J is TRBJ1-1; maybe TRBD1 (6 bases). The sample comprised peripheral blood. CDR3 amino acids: CASRTVNTEAFF. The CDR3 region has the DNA TGTGCCAGCCGGACAGTGAACACTGAAGCTTTCTTT.